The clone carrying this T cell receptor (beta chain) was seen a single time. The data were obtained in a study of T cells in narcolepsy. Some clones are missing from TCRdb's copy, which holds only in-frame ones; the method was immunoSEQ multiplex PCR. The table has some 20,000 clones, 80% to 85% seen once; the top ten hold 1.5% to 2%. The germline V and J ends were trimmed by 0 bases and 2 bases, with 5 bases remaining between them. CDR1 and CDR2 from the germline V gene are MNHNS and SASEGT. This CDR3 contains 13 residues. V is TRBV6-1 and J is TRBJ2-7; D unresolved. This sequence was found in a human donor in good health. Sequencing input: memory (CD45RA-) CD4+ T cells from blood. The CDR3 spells CASSEAGPYEQYF. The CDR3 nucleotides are TGTGCCAGCAGTGAAGCTGGCCCCTACGAGCAGTACTTC.